This T cell receptor (beta chain) comes out of a study of response to subunit inactivated influenza vaccine. A single record per CDR3 protein comes from TCRdb applying MiXCR to the RT-PCR reads. This sample has hundreds of thousands of distinct CDR3 sequences, with about 10% found just once. Deletions cut 0 bases from V and 1 base from J, with 11 bases between. Germline loops: CDR1 LNHNV, CDR2 YYDKDF (reference sequence). This CDR3 is 16 amino acids long. This sample was also put to use in a study of T cells expressing NK-cell markers. From that paper: UMIs were included in TCR beta cDNA generated by 5'RACE template switching. With respect to HCMV, seven of the eight sequenced donors were seropositive, and one was seronegative.

This TCR came from a man between 45 and 60 years old who received an inactivated influenza vaccine. Here the sequenced sample was PBMCs from blood, taken on the day of vaccination. This chain joins TRBV15 and TRBJ2-3; TRBD2 might be the D (5 bases). CDR3 loop: CATSRDVGVGTDTQYF. The CDR3 nucleotides read TGTGCCACCAGCAGAGATGTCGGGGTCGGCACAGATACGCAGTATTTT.